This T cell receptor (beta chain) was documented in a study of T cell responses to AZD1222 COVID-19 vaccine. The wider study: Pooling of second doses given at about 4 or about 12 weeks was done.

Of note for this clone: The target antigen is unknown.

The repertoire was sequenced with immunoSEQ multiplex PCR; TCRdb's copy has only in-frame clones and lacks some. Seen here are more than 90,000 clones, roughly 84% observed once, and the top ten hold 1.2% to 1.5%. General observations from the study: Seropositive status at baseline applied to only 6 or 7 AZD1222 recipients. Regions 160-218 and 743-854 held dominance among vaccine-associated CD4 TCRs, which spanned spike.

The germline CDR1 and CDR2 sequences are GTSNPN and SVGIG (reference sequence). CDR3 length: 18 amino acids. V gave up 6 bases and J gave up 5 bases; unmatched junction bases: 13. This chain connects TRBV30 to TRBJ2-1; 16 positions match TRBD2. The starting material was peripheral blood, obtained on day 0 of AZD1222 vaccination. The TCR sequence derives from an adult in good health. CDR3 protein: CACLGGGLAGGKNNEQFF. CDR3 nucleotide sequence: TGTGCCTGCCTAGGGGGGGGACTAGCGGGAGGGAAAAACAATGAGCAGTTCTTC.